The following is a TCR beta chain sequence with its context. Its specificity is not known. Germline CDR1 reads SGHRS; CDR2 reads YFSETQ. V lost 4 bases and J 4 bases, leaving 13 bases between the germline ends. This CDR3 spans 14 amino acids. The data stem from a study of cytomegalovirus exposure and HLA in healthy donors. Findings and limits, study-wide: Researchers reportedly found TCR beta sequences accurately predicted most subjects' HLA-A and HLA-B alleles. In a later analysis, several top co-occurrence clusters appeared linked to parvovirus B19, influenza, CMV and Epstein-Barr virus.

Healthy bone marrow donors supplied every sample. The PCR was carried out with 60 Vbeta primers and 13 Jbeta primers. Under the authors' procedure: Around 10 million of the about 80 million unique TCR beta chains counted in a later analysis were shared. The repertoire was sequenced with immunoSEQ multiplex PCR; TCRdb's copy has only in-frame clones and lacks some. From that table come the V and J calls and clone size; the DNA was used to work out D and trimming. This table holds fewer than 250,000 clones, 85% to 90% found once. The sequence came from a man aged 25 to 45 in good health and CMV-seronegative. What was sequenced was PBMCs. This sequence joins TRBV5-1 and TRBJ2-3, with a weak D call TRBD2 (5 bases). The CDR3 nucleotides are TGCGCCAGCAGCCGGAGTATAGCGCCAGATACGCAGTATTTT. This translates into CASSRSIAPDTQYF.